This T cell receptor (beta chain) was captured by sequencing in a study of prognosis after radiotherapy for stage I lung cancer. Study-level information: Radiotherapy was SBRT in 3 to 5 fractions with a biologically effective dose of at least 100 Gy. Study outcomes and limitations: Tumor-specific reactivity of the expanded TCR clones remained undetermined.

This clonotype was recorded at least ten times. Its antigen remains unidentified. Among the patients, all were node-negative on CT and PET/CT, and none had received prior chemotherapy or radiotherapy or had other malignancies. The authors amplified TCR beta CDR3 from genomic DNA using two-round multiplex PCR. Gene-specific TRBV and TRBJ primers were used in PCR round one. Universal primers were used in the second PCR round. Using its own MiXCR run on the multiplex PCR reads, TCRdb lists one record per CDR3 protein. This sample has more than 9,500 distinct CDR3 sequences, with 30% to 40% found just once. V dropped 4 bases and J dropped 8 bases, with 20 bases sitting between them. Germline CDR1 and CDR2: SGHDN and FVKESK. The CDR3 sequence is 15 residues long.

The TCR was taken from a donor of 50 years or more with non-small cell lung cancer. The sample in question was PBMCs, obtained before or after stereotactic body radiation therapy (not recorded which). The rearrangement uses TRBV14 and TRBJ1-2; TRBD1 might be the D (6 bases). CDR3 bases: TGTGCCAGCAGCCGGGCGGGGGCCCTTAGTTGGGGCTACACCTTC. It encodes CASSRAGALSWGYTF.